Listed below are T cell receptor beta chains from one sample, sequenced in a study of Tregs in tolerant kidney transplant recipients. The assay was immunoSEQ multiplex PCR, and TCRdb's table has in-frame clones only and misses some. Counted here are 50,000 to 75,000 clones, 98% occurring once; the ten biggest clones make up 0.3% to 0.4%. Sequencing used Tregs from blood, obtained before the transplant. The receptors shown here come from a human donor who received a combined kidney and bone marrow transplant. The conserved cysteine and the conserved F or W are not part of the CDR3 here.

>TRBJ2-2|TRBV11-3
ASSTSVLTNTGELF
>TRBJ1-2|TRBV4-2
ASSQDSNYGYT
>TRBJ1-1|TRBV11-2
ASSLRQGRNTEAF
>TRBJ1-1|TRBV11-3
ASSLYLVRGNTEAF
>TRBJ2-3|TRBV6-6
ASSYGTGGRGDTQY
>TRBJ1-2|TRBV7-2
ASSFRTGGQYGYT
>TRBJ2-7|TRBV6-1
ASRTNRAQEQY
>TRBJ1-5|TRBV4-1
ASSQGQGRAQPQH
>TRBJ1-2|TRBV6-7
AAFSWTGGLGGYT
>TRBJ1-2|TRBV6-1
ASRKDRRYGYT
>TRBJ1-5|TRBV10-1
ASSESCRGLVQPQH
>TRBJ2-2|TRBV7-3
ASSLRGQGSGELF
>TRBJ1-2|TRBV4-3
ASSQDHFSRDFYGYT
>TRBJ1-1|TRBV7-3
ASSLPGAEAF
>TRBJ1-2|TRBV29-1
SVIGQGGYT
>TRBJ2-5|TRBV29-1
SGGSLGETQY
>TRBJ2-3|TRBV5-1
ASSFGAMNTQY
>TRBJ2-1|TRBV2
ASNLAGGEGEQF
>TRBJ1-1|TRBV5-1
ASSLYGGRTEAF
>TRBJ2-1|TRBV7-2
ASSLQGAHNEQF
>TRBJ2-7|TRBV5-1
ASSLQGALNEQY
>TRBJ1-1|TRBV6-1
ATWGTQAF
>TRBJ2-3|TRBV4-2
ASREGLAGGLGTDTQY
>TRBJ1-2|TRBV6-1
ASWTGQKNYGYT
>TRBJ2-7|TRBV11-1
ASSPLPGRGVGEQY
>TRBJ2-7|TRBV10-3
AISDSGWTYEQY
>TRBJ2-7|TRBV16
ASSQSDPGSYEQY
>TRBJ2-3|TRBV27
ASSLIQGAILRTDTQY
>TRBJ1-1|TRBV5-1
ASSFSGNTEAF
>TRBJ2-1|TRBV21-1
ASSKKGQSLFQF
>TRBJ1-2|TRBV5-4
ASSLVQGASYGYT
>TRBJ2-3|TRBV15
ATSRENSDTQY
>TRBJ1-2|TRBV7-8
ASSLSGGAQNGYT
>TRBJ2-6|TRBV9
ASSVATSGVSSGANVLT
>TRBJ2-1|TRBV9
ASSDLGLAGVDEQF
>TRBJ2-1|TRBV2
ASSPGTGAVNEQF
>TRBJ1-2|TRBV5-1
ASSLAGNVYGYT
>TRBJ2-7|TRBV11-3
ASSRRAHTGGTTYEQY
>TRBJ1-3|TRBV18
ASSPTGVNSGNTIY
>TRBJ2-7|TRBV5-1
ASSPNGISYEQY
>TRBJ2-4|TRBV7-3
ASRPGLAGGPKNIQY
>TRBJ2-1|TRBV18
ASSPRLESGEQF
>TRBJ1-2|TRBV5-1
ASSGTGDYGYT
>TRBJ1-2|TRBV18
ASSPYGGDGYT
>TRBJ2-1|TRBV5-1
ASSFSDEQF
>TRBJ1-5|TRBV2
ASRQGTGGNQPQH
>TRBJ2-7|TRBV15
ATSRDLGVSYEQY
>TRBJ1-1|TRBV4-2
ASSQDWDRGAF
>TRBJ2-1|TRBV4-1
ASSQTRAGLEQF
>TRBJ2-5|TRBV19
ASKPGLGQVETQY
>TRBJ1-6|TRBV7-8
ASSLGRGTGGNSPLH
>TRBJ2-7|TRBV19
ASSLQPGLAGNYEQY
>TRBJ2-3|TRBV19
ASSRSGSTDTQY